This TCR beta chain was obtained from a study of blood T cell repertoires in COVID-19. Between the trimmed V and J ends, which lost 7 bases and 6 bases, there was a span of 14 bases. This CDR3 contains 13 residues. CDR1 and CDR2 (germline): LNHDA, SQIVND (reference sequence). The protocol was immunoSEQ multiplex PCR, while the TCRdb copy is restricted to in-frame clones and leaves out a portion. The data show some 280,000 clones, about 89% seen once. Sample: peripheral blood. This TCR derives from a woman between 35 and 50 years old who had recovered from COVID-19. The chain couples TRBV19 to TRBJ2-3, with a possible D match to TRBD2 (6 bases). The chain's CDR3 is CASKAGSGDTQYF. The CDR3 DNA sequence: TGTGCCAGTAAGGCCGGGAGTGGGGATACGCAGTATTTT.